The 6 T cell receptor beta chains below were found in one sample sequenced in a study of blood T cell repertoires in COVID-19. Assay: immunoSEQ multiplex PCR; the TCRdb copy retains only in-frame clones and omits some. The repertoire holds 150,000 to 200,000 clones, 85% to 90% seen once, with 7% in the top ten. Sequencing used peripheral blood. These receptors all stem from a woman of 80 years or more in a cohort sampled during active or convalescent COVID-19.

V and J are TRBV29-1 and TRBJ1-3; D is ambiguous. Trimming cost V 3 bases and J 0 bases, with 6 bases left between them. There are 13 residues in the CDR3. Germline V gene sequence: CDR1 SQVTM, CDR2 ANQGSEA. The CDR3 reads CSVERSSGNTIYF. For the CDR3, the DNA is TGCAGCGTTGAGCGAAGCTCTGGAAACACCATATATTTT.

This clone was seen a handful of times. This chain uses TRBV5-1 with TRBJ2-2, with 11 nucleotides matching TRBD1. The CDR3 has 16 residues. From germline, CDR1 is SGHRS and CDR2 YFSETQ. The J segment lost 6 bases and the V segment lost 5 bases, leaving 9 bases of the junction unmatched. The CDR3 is CASRLPGQGDAGELFF. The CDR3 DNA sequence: TGCGCCAGCAGGCTCCCGGGACAGGGGGATGCCGGGGAGCTGTTTTTT. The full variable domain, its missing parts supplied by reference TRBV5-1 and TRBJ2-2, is KAGVTQTPRYLIKTRGQQVTLSCSPISGHRSVSWYQQTPGQGLQFLFEYFSETQRNKGNFPGRFSGRQFSNSRSEMNVSTLELGDSALYLCASRLPGQGDAGELFFGEGSRLTVL.

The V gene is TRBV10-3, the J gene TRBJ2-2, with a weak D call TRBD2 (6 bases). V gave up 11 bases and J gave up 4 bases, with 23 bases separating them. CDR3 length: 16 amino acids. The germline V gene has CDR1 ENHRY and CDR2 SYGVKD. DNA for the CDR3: TGTGCCGCTTCTTCCCGTAGGGAGGAATCCACCGGGGAGCTGTTTTTT. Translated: CAASSRREESTGELFF.

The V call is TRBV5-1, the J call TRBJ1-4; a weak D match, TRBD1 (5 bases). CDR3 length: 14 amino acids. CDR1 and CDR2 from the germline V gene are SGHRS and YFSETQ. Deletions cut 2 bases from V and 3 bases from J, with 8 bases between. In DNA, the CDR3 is TGCGCCAGCAGCTTCGGGGGTCCTAATGAAAAACTGTTTTTT. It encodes CASSFGGPNEKLFF. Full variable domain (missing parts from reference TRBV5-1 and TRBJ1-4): KAGVTQTPRYLIKTRGQQVTLSCSPISGHRSVSWYQQTPGQGLQFLFEYFSETQRNKGNFPGRFSGRQFSNSRSEMNVSTLELGDSALYLCASSFGGPNEKLFFGSGTQLSVL.

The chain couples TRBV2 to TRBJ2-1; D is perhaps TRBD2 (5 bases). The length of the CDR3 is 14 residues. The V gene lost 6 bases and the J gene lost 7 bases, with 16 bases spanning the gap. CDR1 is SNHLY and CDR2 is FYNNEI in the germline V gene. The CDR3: CASRKTWRQNEQFF. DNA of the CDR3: TGTGCCAGCAGGAAGACCTGGAGGCAAAATGAGCAGTTCTTC.

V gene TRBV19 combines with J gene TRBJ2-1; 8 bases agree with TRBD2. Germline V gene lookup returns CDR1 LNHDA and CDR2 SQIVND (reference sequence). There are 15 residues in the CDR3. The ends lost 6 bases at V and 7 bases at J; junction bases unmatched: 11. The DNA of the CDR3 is TGTGCCAGTAGCCCCCGGGGGGGAGGACAGAATGAGCAGTTCTTC. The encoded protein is CASSPRGGGQNEQFF.